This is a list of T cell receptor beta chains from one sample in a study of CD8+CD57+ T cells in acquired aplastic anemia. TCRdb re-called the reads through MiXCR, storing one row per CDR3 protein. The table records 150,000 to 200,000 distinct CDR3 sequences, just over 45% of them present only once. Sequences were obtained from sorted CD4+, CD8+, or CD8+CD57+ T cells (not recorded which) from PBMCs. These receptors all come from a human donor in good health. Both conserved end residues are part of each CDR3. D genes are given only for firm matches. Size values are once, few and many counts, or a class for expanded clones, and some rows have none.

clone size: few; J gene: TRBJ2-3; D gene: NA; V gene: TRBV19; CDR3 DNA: TGTGCCAGTAGTAAACGCACAGATACGCAGTATTTT; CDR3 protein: CASSKRTDTQYF
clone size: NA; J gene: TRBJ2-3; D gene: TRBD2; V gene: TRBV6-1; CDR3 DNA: TGTGCCAGCAGTAAAGGACTAGCGGGAGTTTCAGATACGCAGTATTTT; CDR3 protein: CASSKGLAGVSDTQYF
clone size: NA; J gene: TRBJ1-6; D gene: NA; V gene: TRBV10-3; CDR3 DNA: TGTGCCATCAGTGACCGGGACGGTCCTAATTCACCCCTCCACTTT; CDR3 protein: CAISDRDGPNSPLHF
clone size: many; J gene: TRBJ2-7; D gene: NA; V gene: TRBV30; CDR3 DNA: TGTGCCTGGAGTGTACGCAGGGAGAGCTACGAGCAGTACTTC; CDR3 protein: CAWSVRRESYEQYF
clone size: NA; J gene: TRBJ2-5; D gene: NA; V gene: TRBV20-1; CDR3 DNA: TGCAGTGCTGGCCTACGGTGGTACCAAGAGACCCAGTATTTC; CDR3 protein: CSAGLRWYQETQYF
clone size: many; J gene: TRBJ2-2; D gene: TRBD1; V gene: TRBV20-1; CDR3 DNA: TGCAGTGCTAGAGGCCTCCGGGACAGCTCGAACACCGGGGAGCTGTTTTTT; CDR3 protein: CSARGLRDSSNTGELFF
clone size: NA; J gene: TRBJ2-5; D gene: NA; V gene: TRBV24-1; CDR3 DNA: TGTGCCACCAGTGACCCGCACCAAGAGACCCAGTACTTC; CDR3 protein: CATSDPHQETQYF
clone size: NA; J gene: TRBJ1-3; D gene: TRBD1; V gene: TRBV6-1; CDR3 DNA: TGTGCCAGCAGTAGAGGACAGGCAAGCTCTGGAAACACCATATATTTT; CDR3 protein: CASSRGQASSGNTIYF
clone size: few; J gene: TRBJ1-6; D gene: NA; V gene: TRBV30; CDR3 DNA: TGTGCCTGGAGTGTACGTTTGGGGGTCCTCTCACCCCTCCACTTT; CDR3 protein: CAWSVRLGVLSPLHF
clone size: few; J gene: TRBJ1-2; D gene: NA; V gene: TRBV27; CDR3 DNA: TGTGCCAGCAGCCCATCTCGACTCCGCTATGGCTACACCTTC; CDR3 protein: CASSPSRLRYGYTF
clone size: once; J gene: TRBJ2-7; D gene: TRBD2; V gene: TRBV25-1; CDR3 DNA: TGTGCCAGCAGTGAGGAGGTACTAGCGGGAGAAGCTCTCGAGCAGTACTTC; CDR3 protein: CASSEEVLAGEALEQYF
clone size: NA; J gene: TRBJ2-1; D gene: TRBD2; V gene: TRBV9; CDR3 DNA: TGTGCCAGCAGCGCCACAGGGACTAGCGGGTACAATGAGCAGTTCTTC; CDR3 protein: CASSATGTSGYNEQFF
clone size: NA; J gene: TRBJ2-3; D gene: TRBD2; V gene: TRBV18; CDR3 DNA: TGTGCCAGCTCACCACCGCTAGCGGGATTCCCTACGCAGTATTTT; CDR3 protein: CASSPPLAGFPTQYF
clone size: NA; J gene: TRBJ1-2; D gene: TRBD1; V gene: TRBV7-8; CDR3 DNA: TGTGCCAGCAGCTTAGCCGGGACAGGCATTGGAGGTGGCTACACCTTC; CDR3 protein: CASSLAGTGIGGGYTF
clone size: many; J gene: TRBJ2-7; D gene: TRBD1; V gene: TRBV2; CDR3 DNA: TGTGCCAGCGCCTTCGAAATACAGGGGTCCTACGAGCAGTACTTC; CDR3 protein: CASAFEIQGSYEQYF
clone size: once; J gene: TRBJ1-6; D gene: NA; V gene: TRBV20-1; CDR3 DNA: TGCAGTGCTAGTGGAGAGGGGGATTCACCCCTCCACTTT; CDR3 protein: CSASGEGDSPLHF
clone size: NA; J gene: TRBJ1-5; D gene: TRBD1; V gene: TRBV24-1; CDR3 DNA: TGTGCCACCAGTGACACCGGGACAGGAGTTGCTCAGCCCCAGCATTTT; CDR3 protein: CATSDTGTGVAQPQHF
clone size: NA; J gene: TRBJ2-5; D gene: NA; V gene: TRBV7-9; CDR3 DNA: TGTGCCAGCAGCTTAGTGGATGGGCTGTCGCACTTC; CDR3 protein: CASSLVDGLSHF
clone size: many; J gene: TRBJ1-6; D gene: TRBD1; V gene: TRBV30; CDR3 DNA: TGTGCCTGGAGTTCAGGGGGCCGTTCACCCCTCCACTTT; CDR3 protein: CAWSSGGRSPLHF
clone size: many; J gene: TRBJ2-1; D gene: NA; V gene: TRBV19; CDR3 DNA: TGTGCTACATCCGTCGGGATACACACTAATGAGCAGTTCTTC; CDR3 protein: CATSVGIHTNEQFF
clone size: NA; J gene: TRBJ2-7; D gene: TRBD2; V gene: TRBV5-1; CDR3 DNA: TGCGCCAGCAGCCCGGGACTAGCGGGGAACTACGAGCAGTACTTC; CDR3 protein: CASSPGLAGNYEQYF
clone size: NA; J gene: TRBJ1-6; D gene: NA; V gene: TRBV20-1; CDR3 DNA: TGCAGTGCAGGCCTAGGGGGGACTAATTCACCCCTCCACTTT; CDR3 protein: CSAGLGGTNSPLHF
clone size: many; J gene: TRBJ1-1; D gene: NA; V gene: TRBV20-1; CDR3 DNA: TGCAGTGCCAGAATACCGGGGCGACTTGCGGGCACTGAAGCTTTCTTT; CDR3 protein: CSARIPGRLAGTEAFF
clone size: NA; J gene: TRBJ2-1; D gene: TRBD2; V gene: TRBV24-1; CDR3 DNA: TGTGCCACCAGTGATCCTAGCGGGGGAAGCGCCCTCAATGAGCAGTTCTTC; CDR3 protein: CATSDPSGGSALNEQFF
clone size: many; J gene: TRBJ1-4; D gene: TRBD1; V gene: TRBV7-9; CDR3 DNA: TGTGCCAGCAGCTCGTCGGGACAGGGGAATGAAAAACTGTTTTTT; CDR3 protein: CASSSSGQGNEKLFF
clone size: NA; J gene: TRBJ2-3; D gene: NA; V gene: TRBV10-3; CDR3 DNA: TGTGCCATCAGTGCGGACCAGGGGGGAGATACGCAGTATTTT; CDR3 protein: CAISADQGGDTQYF
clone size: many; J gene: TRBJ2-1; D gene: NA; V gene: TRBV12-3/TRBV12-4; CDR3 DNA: TGTGCCAGCAGTTTGAGACGCTTAGAGCAGTTCTTC; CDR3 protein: CASSLRRLEQFF
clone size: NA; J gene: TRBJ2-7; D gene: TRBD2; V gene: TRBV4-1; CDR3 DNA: TGCGCCAGCAGCCATGGGACTAGCGGGAAGTACGAGCAGTACTTC; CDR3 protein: CASSHGTSGKYEQYF
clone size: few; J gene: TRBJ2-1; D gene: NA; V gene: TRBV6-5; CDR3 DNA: TGTGCCAGCAGTTACAGGGACGGGGGATACAATGAGCAGTTCTTC; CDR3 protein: CASSYRDGGYNEQFF
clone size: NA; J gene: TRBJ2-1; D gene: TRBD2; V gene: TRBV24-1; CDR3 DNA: TGTGCCACCAGTGACAGGACTAGCGGGAGGGTGGGTGAGCAGTTCTTC; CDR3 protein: CATSDRTSGRVGEQFF
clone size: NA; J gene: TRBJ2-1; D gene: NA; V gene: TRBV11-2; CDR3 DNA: TGTGCCAGCAGCTTAGATTCCGGGAAATTTGAGCAGTTCTTC; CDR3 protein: CASSLDSGKFEQFF
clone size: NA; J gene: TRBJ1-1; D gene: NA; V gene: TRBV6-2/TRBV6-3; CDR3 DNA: TGTGCCAGCAGTCTCTTGGGGGCCCTGAACACTGAAGCTTTCTTT; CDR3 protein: CASSLLGALNTEAFF
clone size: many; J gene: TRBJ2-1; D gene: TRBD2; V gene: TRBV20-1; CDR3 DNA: TGCAGTGGCAGACTAGCGGGAGGGACAAATGAGCAGTTCTTC; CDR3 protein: CSGRLAGGTNEQFF
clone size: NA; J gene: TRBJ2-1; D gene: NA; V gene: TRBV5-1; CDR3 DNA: TGCGCCAGCAGCTTGGATACCCACAATGAGCAGTTCTTC; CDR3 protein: CASSLDTHNEQFF
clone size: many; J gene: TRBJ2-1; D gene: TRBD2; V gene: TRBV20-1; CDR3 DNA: TGCAGTGCTAGAGAAACGACTAGCCCGGGGGGTGAGCAGTTCTTC; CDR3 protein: CSARETTSPGGEQFF
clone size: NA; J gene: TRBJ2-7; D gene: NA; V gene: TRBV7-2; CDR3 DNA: TGTGCCAGCAGCTTAGCGCACTACGAGCAGTACTTC; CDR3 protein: CASSLAHYEQYF
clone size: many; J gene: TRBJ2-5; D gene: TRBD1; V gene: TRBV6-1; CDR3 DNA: TGTGCCAGCAGTAAAGACAGGGGGCGTGAGAAGACCCAGTACTTC; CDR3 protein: CASSKDRGREKTQYF
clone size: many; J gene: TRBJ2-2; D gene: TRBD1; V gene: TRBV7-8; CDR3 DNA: TGTGCCAGCAGCTCAATGACAGGGGGAACCGGGGAGCTGTTTTTT; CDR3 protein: CASSSMTGGTGELFF
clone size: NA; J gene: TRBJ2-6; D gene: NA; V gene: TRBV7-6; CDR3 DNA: TGTGCCAGCAGCCGCACTCCCGGGGCCAACGTCCTGACTTTC; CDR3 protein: CASSRTPGANVLTF
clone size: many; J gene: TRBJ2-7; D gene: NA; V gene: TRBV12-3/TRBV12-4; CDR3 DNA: TGTGCCAGCAGTTCTATAGGGACCGGTAACTACGAGCAGTACTTC; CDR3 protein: CASSSIGTGNYEQYF
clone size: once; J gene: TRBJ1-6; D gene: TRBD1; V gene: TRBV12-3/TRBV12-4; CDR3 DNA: TGTGCCAGTAGAGACAGGGTTGGATCACCCCTCCACTTT; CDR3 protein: CASRDRVGSPLHF
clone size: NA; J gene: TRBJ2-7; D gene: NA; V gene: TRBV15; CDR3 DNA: TGTGCCACCAGCAGAGAGAATAGGGGGGGATACGAGCAGTACTTC; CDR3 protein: CATSRENRGGYEQYF
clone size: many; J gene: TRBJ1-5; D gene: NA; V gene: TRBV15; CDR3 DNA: TGTGCCACCAAACGGTTTGGTAGCAATCAGCCCCAGCATTTT; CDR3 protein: CATKRFGSNQPQHF
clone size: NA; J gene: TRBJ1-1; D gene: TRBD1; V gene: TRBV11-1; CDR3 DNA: TGTGCCAGCAGCCCTCGGACAGGGACTACGTTCATGAACACTGAAGCTTTCTTT; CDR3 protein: CASSPRTGTTFMNTEAFF